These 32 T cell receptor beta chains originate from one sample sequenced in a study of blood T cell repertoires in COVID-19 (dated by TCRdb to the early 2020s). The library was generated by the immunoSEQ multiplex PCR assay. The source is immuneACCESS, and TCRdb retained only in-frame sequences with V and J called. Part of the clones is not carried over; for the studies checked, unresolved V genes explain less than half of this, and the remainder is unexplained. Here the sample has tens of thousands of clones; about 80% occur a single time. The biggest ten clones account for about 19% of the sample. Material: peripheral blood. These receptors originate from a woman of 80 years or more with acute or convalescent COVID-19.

The CDR3 DNA follows: TGTGCCAGCAGTCCCAGACTAGACGCTACCTCCTACGAGCAGTACTTC. It translates to CASSPRLDATSYEQYF. The chain uses TRBV3-1 (or the pseudogene TRBV3-2) and TRBJ2-7; a possible D gene is TRBD2 (6 bases). The CDR3 has 16 residues. Trimming stripped 6 bases from V and 0 bases from J, with 18 bases between. The germline CDR1 and CDR2 sequences are LGHDT and YNNKEL (reference sequence).

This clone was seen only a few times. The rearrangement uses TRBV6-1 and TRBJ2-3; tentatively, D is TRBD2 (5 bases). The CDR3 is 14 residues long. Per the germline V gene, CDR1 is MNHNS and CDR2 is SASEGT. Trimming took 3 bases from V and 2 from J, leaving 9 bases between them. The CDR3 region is CASSDGVFTDTQYF. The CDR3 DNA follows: TGTGCCAGCAGTGACGGGGTCTTCACAGATACGCAGTATTTT.

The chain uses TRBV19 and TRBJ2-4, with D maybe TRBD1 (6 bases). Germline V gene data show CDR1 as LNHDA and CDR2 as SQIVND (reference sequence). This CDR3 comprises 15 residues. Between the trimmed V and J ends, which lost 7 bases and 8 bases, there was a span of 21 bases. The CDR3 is CASKQQGPPRYIQYF. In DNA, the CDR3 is TGTGCCAGTAAACAACAGGGCCCCCCGAGGTACATTCAGTACTTC. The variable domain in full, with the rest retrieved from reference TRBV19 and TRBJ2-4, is DGGITQSPKYLFRKEGQNVTLSCEQNLNHDAMYWYRQDPGQGLRLIYYSQIVNDFQKGDIAEGYSVSREKKESFPLTVTSAQKNPTAFYLCASKQQGPPRYIQYFGAGTRLSVL.

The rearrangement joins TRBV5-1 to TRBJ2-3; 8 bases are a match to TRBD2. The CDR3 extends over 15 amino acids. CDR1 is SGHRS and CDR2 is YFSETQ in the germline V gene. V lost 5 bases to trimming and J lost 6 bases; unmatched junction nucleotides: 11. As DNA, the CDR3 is TGCGCCAGCAGATTTAGCGGGGCCGAAAGCGATACGCAGTATTTT. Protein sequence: CASRFSGAESDTQYF.

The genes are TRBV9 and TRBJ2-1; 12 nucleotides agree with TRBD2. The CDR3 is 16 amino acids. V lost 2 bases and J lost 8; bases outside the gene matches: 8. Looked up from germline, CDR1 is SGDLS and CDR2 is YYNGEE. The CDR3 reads CASSVLSSGRVHEQFF. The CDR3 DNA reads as TGTGCCAGCAGCGTCCTCTCTAGCGGGAGGGTACATGAGCAGTTCTTC.

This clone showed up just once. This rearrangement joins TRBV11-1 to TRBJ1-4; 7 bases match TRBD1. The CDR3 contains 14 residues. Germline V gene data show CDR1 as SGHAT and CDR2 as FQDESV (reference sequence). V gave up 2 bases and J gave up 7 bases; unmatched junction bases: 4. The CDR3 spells CASSLRGGGEKLFF. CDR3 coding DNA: TGTGCCAGCAGCTTACGAGGGGGCGGTGAAAAACTGTTTTTT.

The CDR3 loop is CASSPRDNRLAGQPQHF. The CDR3 region has the DNA TGTGCCAGCTCACCCCGGGACAACCGTCTAGCGGGTCAGCCCCAGCATTTT. The V call is TRBV18, the J call TRBJ1-5; D is perhaps TRBD1 (6 bases). CDR1 and CDR2 (germline): KGHSH, LQKENI. The CDR3 runs 17 residues. The ends were cut back, 3 bases at V and 6 bases at J, with 21 bases in the middle. Complete variable domain (other parts from reference TRBV18 and TRBJ1-5): NAGVMQNPRHLVRRRGQEARLRCSPMKGHSHVYWYRQLPEEGLKFMVYLQKENIIDESGMPKERFSAEFPKEGPSILRIQQVVRGDSAAYFCASSPRDNRLAGQPQHFGDGTRLSIL.

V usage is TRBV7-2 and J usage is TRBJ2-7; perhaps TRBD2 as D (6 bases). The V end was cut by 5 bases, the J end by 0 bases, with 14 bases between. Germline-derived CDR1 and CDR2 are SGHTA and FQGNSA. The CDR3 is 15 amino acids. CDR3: CASSMGLASSYEQYF. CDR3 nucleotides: TGTGCCAGCAGCATGGGACTGGCGAGCTCCTACGAGCAGTACTTC.

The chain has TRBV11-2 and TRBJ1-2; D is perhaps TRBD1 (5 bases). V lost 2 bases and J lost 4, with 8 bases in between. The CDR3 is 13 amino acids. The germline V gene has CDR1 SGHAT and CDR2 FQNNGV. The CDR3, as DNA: TGTGCCAGCAGCTTACTGGGGGGCTATGGCTACACCTTC. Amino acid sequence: CASSLLGGYGYTF.

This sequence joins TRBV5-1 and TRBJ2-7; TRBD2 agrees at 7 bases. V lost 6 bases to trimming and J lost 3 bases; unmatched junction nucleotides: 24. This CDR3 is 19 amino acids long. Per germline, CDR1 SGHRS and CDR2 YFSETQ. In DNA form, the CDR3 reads TGCGCCAGCACTGCGGAGTGGGCTAGCGGAACCCTATCGGGCTACGAGCAGTACTTC. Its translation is CASTAEWASGTLSGYEQYF.

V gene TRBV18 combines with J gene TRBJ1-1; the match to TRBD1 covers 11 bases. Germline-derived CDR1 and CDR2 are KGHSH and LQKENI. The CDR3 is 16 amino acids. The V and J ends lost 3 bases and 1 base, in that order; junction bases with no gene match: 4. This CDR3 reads CASSPPGQGANTEAFF. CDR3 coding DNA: TGTGCCAGCTCACCGCCCGGACAGGGGGCGAACACTGAAGCTTTCTTT.

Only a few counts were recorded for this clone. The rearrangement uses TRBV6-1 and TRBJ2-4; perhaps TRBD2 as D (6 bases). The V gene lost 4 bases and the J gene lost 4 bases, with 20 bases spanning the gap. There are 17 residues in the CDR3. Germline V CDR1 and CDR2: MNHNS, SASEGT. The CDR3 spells CASSATRVGRSKNIQYF. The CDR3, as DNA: TGTGCCAGCAGTGCAACTCGGGTCGGGAGATCAAAAAACATTCAGTACTTC.

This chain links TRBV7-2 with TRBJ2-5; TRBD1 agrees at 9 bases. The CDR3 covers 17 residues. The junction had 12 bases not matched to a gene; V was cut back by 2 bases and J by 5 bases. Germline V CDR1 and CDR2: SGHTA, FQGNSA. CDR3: CASSLTLPGQGRETQYF. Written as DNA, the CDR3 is TGTGCCAGCAGCTTAACCCTACCGGGACAGGGTAGGGAGACCCAGTACTTC.

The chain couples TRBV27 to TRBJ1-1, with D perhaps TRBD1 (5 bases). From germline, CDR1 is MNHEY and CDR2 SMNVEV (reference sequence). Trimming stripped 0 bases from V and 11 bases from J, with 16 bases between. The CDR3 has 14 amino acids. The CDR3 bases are TGTGCCAGCAGTTTATCCCCGACAGCACGGTCGGCTTTCTTT. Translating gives CASSLSPTARSAFF.

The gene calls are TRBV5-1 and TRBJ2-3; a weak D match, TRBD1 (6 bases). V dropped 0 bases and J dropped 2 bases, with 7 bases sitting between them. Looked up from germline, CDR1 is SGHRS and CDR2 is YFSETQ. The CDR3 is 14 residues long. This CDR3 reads CASSLGQVTDTQYF. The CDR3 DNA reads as TGCGCCAGCAGCTTGGGACAGGTCACAGATACGCAGTATTTT.

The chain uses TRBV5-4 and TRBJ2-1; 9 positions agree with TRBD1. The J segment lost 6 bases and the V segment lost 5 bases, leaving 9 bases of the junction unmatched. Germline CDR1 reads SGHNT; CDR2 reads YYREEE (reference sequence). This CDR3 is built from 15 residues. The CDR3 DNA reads TGTGCCAGCAGTGTGCCGACAGGGGGTATCAATGAGCAGTTCTTC. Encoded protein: CASSVPTGGINEQFF.

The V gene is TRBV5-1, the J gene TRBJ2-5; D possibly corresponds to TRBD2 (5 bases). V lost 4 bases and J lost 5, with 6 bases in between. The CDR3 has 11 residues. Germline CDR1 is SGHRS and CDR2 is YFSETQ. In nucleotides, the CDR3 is TGCGCCAGCAGCCCGGGGGAGACCCAGTACTTC. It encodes CASSPGETQYF. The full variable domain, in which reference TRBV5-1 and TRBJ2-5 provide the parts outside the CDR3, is KAGVTQTPRYLIKTRGQQVTLSCSPISGHRSVSWYQQTPGQGLQFLFEYFSETQRNKGNFPGRFSGRQFSNSRSEMNVSTLELGDSALYLCASSPGETQYFGPGTRLLVL.

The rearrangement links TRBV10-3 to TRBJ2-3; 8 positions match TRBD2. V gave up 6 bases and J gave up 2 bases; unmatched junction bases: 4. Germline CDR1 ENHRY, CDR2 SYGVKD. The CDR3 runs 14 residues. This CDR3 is CAISRAGDTDTQYF. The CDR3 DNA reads TGTGCCATCAGCCGAGCGGGAGACACAGATACGCAGTATTTT.

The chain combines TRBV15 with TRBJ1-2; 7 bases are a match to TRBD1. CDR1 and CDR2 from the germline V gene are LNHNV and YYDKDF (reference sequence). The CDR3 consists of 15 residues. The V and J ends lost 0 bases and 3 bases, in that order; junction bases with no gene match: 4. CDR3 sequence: CATSRDRGQYYGYTF. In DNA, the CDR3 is TGTGCCACCAGCAGAGATCGGGGACAGTACTATGGCTACACCTTC.

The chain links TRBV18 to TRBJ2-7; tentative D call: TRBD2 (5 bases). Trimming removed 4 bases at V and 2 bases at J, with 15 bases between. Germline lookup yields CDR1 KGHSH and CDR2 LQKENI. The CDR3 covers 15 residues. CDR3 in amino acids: CASSLTSKPTYEQYF. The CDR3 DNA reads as TGTGCCAGCTCACTCACTAGTAAGCCAACCTACGAGCAGTACTTC. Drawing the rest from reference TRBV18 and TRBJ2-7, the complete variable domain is NAGVMQNPRHLVRRRGQEARLRCSPMKGHSHVYWYRQLPEEGLKFMVYLQKENIIDESGMPKERFSAEFPKEGPSILRIQQVVRGDSAAYFCASSLTSKPTYEQYFGPGTRLTVT.

This CDR3 is CSVGTGGTEAFF. For the CDR3, the DNA is TGCAGCGTTGGTACGGGGGGCACTGAAGCTTTCTTT. The chain links TRBV29-1 to TRBJ1-1; maybe TRBD1 (5 bases). V lost 4 bases to trimming and J lost 4 bases, with 10 bases between them. Germline V gene lookup returns CDR1 SQVTM and CDR2 ANQGSEA. The CDR3 has 12 amino acids. Complete variable domain (other parts from reference TRBV29-1 and TRBJ1-1): SAVISQKPSRDICQRGTSLTIQCQVDSQVTMMFWYRQQPGQSLTLIATANQGSEATYESGFVIDKFPISRPNLTFSTLTVSNMSPEDSSIYLCSVGTGGTEAFFGQGTRLTVV.

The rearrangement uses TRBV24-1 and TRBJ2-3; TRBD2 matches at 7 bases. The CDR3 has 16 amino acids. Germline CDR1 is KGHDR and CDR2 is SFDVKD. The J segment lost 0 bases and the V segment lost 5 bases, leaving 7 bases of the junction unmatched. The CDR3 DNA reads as TGTGCCACCAGTGGGGAGGGACCTTCTAGCACAGATACGCAGTATTTT. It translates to CATSGEGPSSTDTQYF.

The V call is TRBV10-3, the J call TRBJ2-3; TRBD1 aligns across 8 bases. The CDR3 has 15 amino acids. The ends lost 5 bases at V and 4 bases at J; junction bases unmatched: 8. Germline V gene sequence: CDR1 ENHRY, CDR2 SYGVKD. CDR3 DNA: TGTGCCATCAGTATCACAGGGGGTTTGGCAGATACGCAGTATTTT. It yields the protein CAISITGGLADTQYF.

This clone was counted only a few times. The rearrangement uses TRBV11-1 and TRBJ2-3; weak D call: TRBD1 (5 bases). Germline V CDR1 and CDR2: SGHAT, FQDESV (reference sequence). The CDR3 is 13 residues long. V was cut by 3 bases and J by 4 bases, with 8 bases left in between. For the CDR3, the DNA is TGTGCCAGCAGCTTTAAAGGGGCAGATACGCAGTATTTT. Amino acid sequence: CASSFKGADTQYF.

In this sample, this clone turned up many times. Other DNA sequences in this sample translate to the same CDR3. The CDR3 region is CASKGTGSYEQYF. CDR3 nucleotides: TGTGCCAGTAAGGGGACAGGGTCCTACGAGCAGTACTTC. The rearrangement links TRBV19 to TRBJ2-7, with 9 bases identical to TRBD1. Germline V gene lookup returns CDR1 LNHDA and CDR2 SQIVND (reference sequence). The CDR3 runs 13 residues. V was pared by 7 bases and J by 1 base, with 2 bases of the junction left unmatched.

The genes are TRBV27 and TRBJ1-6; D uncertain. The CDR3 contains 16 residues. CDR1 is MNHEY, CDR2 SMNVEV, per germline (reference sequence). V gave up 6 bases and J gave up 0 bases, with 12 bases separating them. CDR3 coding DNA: TGTGCCAGCAGGAACCCGGGGAGCTCCTATAATTCACCCCTCCACTTT. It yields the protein CASRNPGSSYNSPLHF.

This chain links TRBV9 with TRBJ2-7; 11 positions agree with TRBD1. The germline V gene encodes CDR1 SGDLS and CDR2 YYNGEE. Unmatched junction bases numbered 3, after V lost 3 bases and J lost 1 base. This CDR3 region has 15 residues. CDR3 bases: TGTGCCAGCAGCGCGAGGGACAGGGGGTCCTACGAGCAGTACTTC. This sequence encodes CASSARDRGSYEQYF. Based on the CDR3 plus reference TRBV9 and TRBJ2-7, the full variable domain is DSGVTQTPKHLITATGQRVTLRCSPRSGDLSVYWYQQSLDQGLQFLIQYYNGEERAKGNILERFSAQQFPDLHSELNLSSLELGDSALYFCASSARDRGSYEQYFGPGTRLTVT.

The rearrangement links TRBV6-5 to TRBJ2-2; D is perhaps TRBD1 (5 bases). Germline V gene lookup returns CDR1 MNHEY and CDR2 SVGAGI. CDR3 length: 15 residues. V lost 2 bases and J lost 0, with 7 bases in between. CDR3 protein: CASSYDRSNTGELFF. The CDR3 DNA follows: TGTGCCAGCAGTTACGACAGATCGAACACCGGGGAGCTGTTTTTT.

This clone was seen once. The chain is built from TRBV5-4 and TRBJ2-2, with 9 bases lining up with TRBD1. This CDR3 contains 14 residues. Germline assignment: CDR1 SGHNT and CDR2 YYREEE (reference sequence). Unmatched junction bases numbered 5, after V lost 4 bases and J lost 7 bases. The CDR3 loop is CASSQKDRGGELFF. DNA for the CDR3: TGTGCCAGCAGCCAGAAGGACAGGGGCGGGGAGCTGTTTTTT. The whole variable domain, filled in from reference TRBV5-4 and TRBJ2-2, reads ETGVTQSPTHLIKTRGQQVTLRCSSQSGHNTVSWYQQALGQGPQFIFQYYREEENGRGNFPPRFSGLQFPNYSSELNVNALELDDSALYLCASSQKDRGGELFFGEGSRLTVL.

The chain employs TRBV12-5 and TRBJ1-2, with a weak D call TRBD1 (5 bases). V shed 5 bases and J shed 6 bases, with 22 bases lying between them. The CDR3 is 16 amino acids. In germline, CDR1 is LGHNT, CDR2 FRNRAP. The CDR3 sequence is CASGTNRDGGVNGYTF. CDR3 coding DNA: TGTGCTAGTGGTACCAACCGGGACGGGGGGGTGAATGGCTACACCTTC.

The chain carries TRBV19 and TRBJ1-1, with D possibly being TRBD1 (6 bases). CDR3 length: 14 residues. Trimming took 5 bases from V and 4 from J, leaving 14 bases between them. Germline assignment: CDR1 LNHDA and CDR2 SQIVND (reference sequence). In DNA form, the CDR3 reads TGTGCCAGTAGTCCCCAGGGGTTGAGCACTGAAGCTTTCTTT. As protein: CASSPQGLSTEAFF.

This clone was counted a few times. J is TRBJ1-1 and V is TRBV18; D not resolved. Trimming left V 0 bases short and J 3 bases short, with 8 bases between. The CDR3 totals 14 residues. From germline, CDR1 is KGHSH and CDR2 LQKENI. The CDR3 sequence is CASSPPGRYTEAFF. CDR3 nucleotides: TGTGCCAGCTCACCACCAGGGAGGTACACTGAAGCTTTCTTT.